This TCR beta chain is drawn from a study of T-cell reconstitution after alpha-beta-depleted transplantation in children. Unique molecular identifiers featured in how the TCRbeta library was prepared. TCRdb called the PCR reads again in MiXCR, with one record for every CDR3 protein. Here the sample spans approximately 490,000 distinct CDR3 sequences, roughly a tenth being singletons. The CDR3 length is 14 residues. Germline loops: CDR1 DFQATT, CDR2 SNEGSKA (reference sequence). Trimming removed 4 bases at V and 4 bases at J, with 14 bases between. This clonotype was seen repeatedly, ten times or more.

This clonotype was obtained from a child under 10 years old with inherited bone marrow failure, due to receive a stem cell transplant. Sequenced here: PBMCs, sampled before TCRalphabeta/CD19-depleted stem cell transplant. J is TRBJ2-1 and V is TRBV20-1, with D possibly being TRBD1 or TRBD2 (5 bases each). Written as DNA, the CDR3 is TGCAGTGCTAACCCCGGGACGGATTACAATGAGCAGTTCTTC. This translates into CSANPGTDYNEQFF.